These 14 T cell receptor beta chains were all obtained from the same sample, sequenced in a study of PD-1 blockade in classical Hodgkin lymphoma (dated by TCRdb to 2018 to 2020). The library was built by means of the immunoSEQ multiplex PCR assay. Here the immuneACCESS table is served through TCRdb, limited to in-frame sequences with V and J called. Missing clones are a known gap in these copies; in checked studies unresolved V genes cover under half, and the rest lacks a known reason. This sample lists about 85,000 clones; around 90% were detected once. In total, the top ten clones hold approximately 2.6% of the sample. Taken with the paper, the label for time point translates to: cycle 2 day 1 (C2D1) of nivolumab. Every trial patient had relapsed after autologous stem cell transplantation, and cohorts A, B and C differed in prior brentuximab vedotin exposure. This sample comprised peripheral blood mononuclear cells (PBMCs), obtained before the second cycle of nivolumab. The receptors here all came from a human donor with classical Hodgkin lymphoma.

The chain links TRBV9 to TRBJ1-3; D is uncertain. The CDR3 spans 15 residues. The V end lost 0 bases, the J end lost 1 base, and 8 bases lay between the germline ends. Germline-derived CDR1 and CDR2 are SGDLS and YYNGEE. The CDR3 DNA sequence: TGTGCCAGCAGCGTAGCTCCGGAGTCTGGAAACACCATATATTTT. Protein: CASSVAPESGNTIYF.

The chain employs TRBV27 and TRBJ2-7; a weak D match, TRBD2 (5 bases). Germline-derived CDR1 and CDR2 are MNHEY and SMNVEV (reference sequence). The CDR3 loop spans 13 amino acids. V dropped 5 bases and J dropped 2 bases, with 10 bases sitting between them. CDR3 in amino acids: CASSQRSPYEQYF. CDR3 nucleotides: TGTGCCAGCAGTCAGCGGTCCCCCTACGAGCAGTACTTC.

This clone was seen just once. The CDR3 nucleotides read TGTGCCAGCAGTGAAGCGAAGCGGGGCTCCTACGAGCAGTACTTC. It yields the protein CASSEAKRGSYEQYF. This sequence joins TRBV2 and TRBJ2-7, with 7 bases fitting TRBD2. J was trimmed by 0 bases and V by 0 bases; bases with no gene match: 2. The CDR3 is made up of 15 amino acids. Germline-derived CDR1 and CDR2 are SNHLY and FYNNEI. Supplemented by reference TRBV2 and TRBJ2-7, the full variable domain reads EPEVTQTPSHQVTQMGQEVILRCVPISNHLYFYWYRQILGQKVEFLVSFYNNEISEKSEIFDDQFSVERPDGSNFTLKIRSTKLEDSAMYFCASSEAKRGSYEQYFGPGTRLTVT.

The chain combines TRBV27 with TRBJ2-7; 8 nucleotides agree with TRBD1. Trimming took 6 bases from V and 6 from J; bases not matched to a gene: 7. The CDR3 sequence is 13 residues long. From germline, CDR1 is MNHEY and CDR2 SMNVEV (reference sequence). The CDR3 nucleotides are TGTGCCAGCAGGACAGGGGTGGGTGGCGAGCAGTACTTC. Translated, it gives CASRTGVGGEQYF.

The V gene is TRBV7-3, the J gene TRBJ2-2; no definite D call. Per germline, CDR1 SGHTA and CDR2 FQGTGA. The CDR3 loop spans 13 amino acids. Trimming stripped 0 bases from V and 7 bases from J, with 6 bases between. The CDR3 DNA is TGTGCCAGCAGCTTAACTCGTAGCGGGGAGCTGTTTTTT. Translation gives CASSLTRSGELFF.

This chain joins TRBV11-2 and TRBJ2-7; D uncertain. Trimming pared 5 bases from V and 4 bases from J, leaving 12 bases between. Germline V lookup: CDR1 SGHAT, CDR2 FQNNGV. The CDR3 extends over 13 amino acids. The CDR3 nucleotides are TGTGCCAGCAGCCCAGCCCCGGATTACGAGCAGTACTTC. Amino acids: CASSPAPDYEQYF.

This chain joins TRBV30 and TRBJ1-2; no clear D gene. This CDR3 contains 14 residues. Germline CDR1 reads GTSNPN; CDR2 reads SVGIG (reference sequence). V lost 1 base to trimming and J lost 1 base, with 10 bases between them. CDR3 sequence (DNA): TGTGCCTGGAGTGGGCAGACTTTTAACTATGGCTACACCTTC. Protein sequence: CAWSGQTFNYGYTF.

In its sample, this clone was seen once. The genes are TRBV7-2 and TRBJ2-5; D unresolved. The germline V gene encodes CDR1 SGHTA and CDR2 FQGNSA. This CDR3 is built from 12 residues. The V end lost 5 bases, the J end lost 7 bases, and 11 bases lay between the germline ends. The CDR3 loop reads CASSPPLGTQYF. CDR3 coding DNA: TGTGCCAGCAGCCCCCCCTTGGGGACCCAGTACTTC.

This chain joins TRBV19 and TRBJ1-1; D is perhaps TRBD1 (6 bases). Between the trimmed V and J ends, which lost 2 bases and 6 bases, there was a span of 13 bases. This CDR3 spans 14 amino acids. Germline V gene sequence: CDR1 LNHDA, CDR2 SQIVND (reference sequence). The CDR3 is CASSIQGWRAEAFF. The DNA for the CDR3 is TGTGCCAGTAGTATACAGGGGTGGAGGGCTGAAGCTTTCTTT.

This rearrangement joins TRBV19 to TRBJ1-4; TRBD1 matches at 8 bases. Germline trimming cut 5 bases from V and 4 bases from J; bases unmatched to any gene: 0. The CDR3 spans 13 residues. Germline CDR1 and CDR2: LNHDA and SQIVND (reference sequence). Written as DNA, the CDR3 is TGTGCCAGTAGTGACAGGGGTAATGAAAAACTGTTTTTT. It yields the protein CASSDRGNEKLFF.

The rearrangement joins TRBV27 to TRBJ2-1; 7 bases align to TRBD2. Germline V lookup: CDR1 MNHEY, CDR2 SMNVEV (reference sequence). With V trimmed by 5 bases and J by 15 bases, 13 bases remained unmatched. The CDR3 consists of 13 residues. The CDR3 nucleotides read TGTGCCAGCAGTCCGCGAACTAGCGCTAACACGTTCTTC. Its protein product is CASSPRTSANTFF.

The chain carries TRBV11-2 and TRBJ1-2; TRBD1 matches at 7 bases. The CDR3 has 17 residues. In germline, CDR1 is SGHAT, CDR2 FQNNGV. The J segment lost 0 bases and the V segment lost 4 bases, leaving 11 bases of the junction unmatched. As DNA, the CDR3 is TGTGCCAGCAGCTCTCTTCAACAGGGGAGGGCTAACTATGGCTACACCTTC. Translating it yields CASSSLQQGRANYGYTF.

This chain's CDR3 is CASSIPTGGAYEQYF. CDR3 nucleotide sequence: TGTGCCAGCAGTATCCCAACAGGGGGAGCCTACGAGCAGTACTTC. This chain connects TRBV6-6 to TRBJ2-7; 8 bases line up with TRBD1. The CDR3 loop spans 15 amino acids. The germline V gene has CDR1 MNHNY and CDR2 SVGAGI (reference sequence). Germline trimming cut 5 bases from V and 2 bases from J; bases unmatched to any gene: 8.

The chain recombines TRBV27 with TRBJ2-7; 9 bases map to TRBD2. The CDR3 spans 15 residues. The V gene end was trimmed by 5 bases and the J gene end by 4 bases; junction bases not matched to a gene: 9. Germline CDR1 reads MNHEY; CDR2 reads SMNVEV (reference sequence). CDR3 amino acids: CASSAGTSPFYEQYF. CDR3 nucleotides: TGTGCCAGCAGTGCCGGGACTAGCCCCTTTTACGAGCAGTACTTC.